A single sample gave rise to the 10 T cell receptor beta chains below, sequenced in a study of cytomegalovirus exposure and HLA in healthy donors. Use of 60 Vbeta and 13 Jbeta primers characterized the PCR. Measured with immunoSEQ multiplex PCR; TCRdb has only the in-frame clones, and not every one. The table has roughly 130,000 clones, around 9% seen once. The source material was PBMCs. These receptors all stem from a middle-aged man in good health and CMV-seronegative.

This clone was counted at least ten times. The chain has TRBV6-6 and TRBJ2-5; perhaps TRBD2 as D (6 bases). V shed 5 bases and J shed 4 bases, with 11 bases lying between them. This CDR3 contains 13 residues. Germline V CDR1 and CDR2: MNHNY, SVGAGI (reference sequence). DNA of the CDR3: TGTGCCAGCAGTGCCGCCGGGGGAGAGACCCAGTACTTC. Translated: CASSAAGGETQYF.

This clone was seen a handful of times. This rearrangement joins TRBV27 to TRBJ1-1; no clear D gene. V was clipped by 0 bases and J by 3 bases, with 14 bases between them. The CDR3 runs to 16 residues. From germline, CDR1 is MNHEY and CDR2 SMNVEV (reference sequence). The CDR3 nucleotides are TGTGCCAGCAGTTTATCGAGGTTTTCGGTGCACACTGAAGCTTTCTTT. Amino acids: CASSLSRFSVHTEAFF.

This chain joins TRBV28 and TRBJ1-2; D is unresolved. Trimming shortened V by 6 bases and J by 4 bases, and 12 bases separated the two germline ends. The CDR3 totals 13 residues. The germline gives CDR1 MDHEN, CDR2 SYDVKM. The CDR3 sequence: CASSPQRLYGYTF. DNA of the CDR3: TGTGCCAGCAGCCCTCAGCGCCTCTATGGCTACACCTTC.

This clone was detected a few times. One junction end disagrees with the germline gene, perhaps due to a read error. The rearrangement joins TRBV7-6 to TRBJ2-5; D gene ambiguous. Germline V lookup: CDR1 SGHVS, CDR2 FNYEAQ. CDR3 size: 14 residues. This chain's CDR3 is CASSLLGSLEAQYF. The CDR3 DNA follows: TGTGCCAGCAGCTTACTTGGATCCCTAGAGGCCCAGTACTTC.

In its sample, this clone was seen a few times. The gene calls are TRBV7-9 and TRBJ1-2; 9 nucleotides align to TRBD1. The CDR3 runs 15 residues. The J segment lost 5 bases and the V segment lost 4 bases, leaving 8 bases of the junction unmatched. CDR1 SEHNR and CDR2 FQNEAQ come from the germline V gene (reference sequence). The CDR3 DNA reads TGTGCCAGCAGCTCCCCGGAGGGACAGGGTTATGGCTACACCTTC. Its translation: CASSSPEGQGYGYTF.

In DNA, the CDR3 is TGTGCCAGCAGCCAAGTGGGGGGAACCGGGGAGCTGTTTTTT. Encoded protein: CASSQVGGTGELFF. This chain joins TRBV4-2 and TRBJ2-2, with D perhaps TRBD2 (6 bases). The ends were cut back, 1 base at V and 5 bases at J, with 8 bases in the middle. The CDR3 totals 14 residues. Per germline, CDR1 LGHNA and CDR2 YNFKEQ.

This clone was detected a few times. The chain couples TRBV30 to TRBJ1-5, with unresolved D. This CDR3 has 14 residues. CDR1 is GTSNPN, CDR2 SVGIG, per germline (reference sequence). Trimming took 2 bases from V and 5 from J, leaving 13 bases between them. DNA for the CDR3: TGTGCCTGGAGTCTGAACACCATGGATCAGCCCCAGCATTTT. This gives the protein CAWSLNTMDQPQHF.

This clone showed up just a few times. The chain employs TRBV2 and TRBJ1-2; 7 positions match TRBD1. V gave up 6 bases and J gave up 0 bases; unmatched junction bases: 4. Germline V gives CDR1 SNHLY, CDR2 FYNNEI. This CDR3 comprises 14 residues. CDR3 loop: CASRRDSPNYGYTF. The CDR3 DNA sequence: TGTGCCAGCAGAAGGGACAGTCCTAACTATGGCTACACCTTC. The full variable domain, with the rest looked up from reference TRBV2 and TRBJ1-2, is EPEVTQTPSHQVTQMGQEVILRCVPISNHLYFYWYRQILGQKVEFLVSFYNNEISEKSEIFDDQFSVERPDGSNFTLKIRSTKLEDSAMYFCASRRDSPNYGYTFGSGTRLTVV.

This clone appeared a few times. The CDR3 spells CASRGANQPQHF. In DNA, the CDR3 is TGTGCCAGCAGGGGGGCCAATCAGCCCCAGCATTTT. The chain couples TRBV28 to TRBJ1-5, with D possibly being TRBD1 (6 bases). V lost 6 bases and J lost 3, with 6 bases in between. Germline-derived CDR1 and CDR2 are MDHEN and SYDVKM. The CDR3 is 12 residues long.

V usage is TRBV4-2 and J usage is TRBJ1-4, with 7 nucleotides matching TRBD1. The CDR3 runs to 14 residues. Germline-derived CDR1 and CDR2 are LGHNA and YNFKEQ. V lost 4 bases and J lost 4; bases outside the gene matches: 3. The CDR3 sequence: CASSPGQINEKLFF. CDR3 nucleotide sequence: TGTGCCAGCAGCCCGGGACAGATTAATGAAAAACTGTTTTTT.